This T cell receptor beta chain was observed in a study of post-analysis software for immune sequencing data. On the study more broadly: The courses of disease that were included comprised relapsing-remitting, secondary progressive and progressive-relapsing multiple sclerosis.

Whole-study results and caveats: TRBV5-6, TRBV5-1 and TRBV20-1 were among a few TRBV segments more frequent in patients than controls. There was significantly lower normalized Chao1 diversity in multiple sclerosis patients than in controls.

Unique molecular identifiers were built into the TCR beta cDNA libraries. In TCRdb, the PCR reads were re-called with MiXCR into one record per CDR3 protein. The table shows about 800,000 distinct CDR3 sequences, with 25% to 30% occurring only once. The length of the CDR3 is 13 residues. The germline CDR1 and CDR2 sequences are MDHEN and SYDVKM. V was trimmed by 4 bases and J by 8 bases, leaving 12 bases between them. Remarks on this clonotype: Its antigen remains unknown.

The V gene is TRBV28, the J gene TRBJ2-1, with a tentative D call TRBD2 (6 bases). The TCR comes from a girl aged 10-17 years with multiple sclerosis. The sequencing input was blood. The CDR3 coding sequence is TGTGCCAGCAGTTCGGCAGGGAGGTATGAGCAGTTCTTC. Amino acids: CASSSAGRYEQFF.